The text below deals with one T cell receptor beta chain. The CDR3 consists of 14 residues. From germline, CDR1 is SGDLS and CDR2 YYNGEE. Trimming took 0 bases from V and 0 from J, leaving 7 bases between them. TCRdb re-called the 5' RACE reads through MiXCR, storing one row per CDR3 protein. The repertoire has roughly 56,000 distinct CDR3 sequences, roughly a tenth of them found once; the top ten carry 6% to 8%. This sample stems from a study of early T cells in non-severe SARS-CoV-2 infection. Sequenced input: whole blood. This receptor was identified in an adult who was a healthcare worker with PCR-confirmed SARS-CoV-2 infection or an uninfected control (not recorded which). The chain combines TRBV9 with TRBJ2-7; D call uncertain. The CDR3 sequence is CASSVDHNSYEQYF. CDR3 DNA: TGTGCCAGCAGCGTAGATCACAACTCCTACGAGCAGTACTTC.